Sequencing of this T cell receptor (beta chain) was carried out in a study of identical twins. Study-wide results and limits: Models predicted too little out-of-frame TCR alpha sharing in monozygotic twins. Memory repertoires showed no such pattern, whereas abundant cord blood beta clonotypes carried fewer insertions. Beta out-of-frame sequences showed weaker excess twin sharing.

cDNA carried unique molecular identifiers, and a universal primer site was added by template switching. One entry per CDR3 protein, called by TCRdb with MiXCR from the 5' RACE reads. The sample has 500,000 or so distinct CDR3 sequences, roughly an eighth seen once. This clonotype was found a few times. The target antigen is unknown. Trimming left V 1 base short and J 0 bases short, with 10 bases between. The CDR3 runs to 14 residues. From germline, CDR1 is DFQATT and CDR2 SNEGSKA (reference sequence). A further study also used this sample, focusing on yellow fever vaccine responses in identical twins.

This rearrangement joins TRBV20-1 to TRBJ2-7; D remains ambiguous. The sequencing input was CD4+ T cells sorted from blood. This TCR was sampled from a woman aged 18-29 years in good health. As DNA, the CDR3 is TGCAGTGCTAGAGGGGCTGACTTCTCCTACGAGCAGTACTTC. Its protein product is CSARGADFSYEQYF.